The 9 T cell receptor beta chains presented below share a single source sample, sequenced in a study of neurological immune-mediated disorders. TCRdb called the 5' RACE reads again in MiXCR, with one record for every CDR3 protein. The sample carries around 60,000 distinct CDR3 sequences, about 10% recorded once. Documented time point: longitudinal time-point 1 (baseline). The specimen sequenced was PBMCs. The receptor source for this set is a male donor with HTLV-1-associated myelopathy (HAM/TSP).

This clonotype has a count of ten or more. This chain links TRBV12-3 or TRBV12-4 with TRBJ2-5, with D possibly matching TRBD1 (6 bases). V was clipped by 7 bases and J by 3 bases, with 12 bases between them. This CDR3 contains 13 residues. CDR3 bases: TGTGCCAGCAAACCGGACAGCGAAGAGACCCAGTACTTC. Translation gives CASKPDSEETQYF.

This clonotype occurred many times. The chain carries TRBV12-3 or TRBV12-4 and TRBJ2-2; D could derive from TRBD1 or TRBD2 (7 bases each). This CDR3 comprises 15 residues. V gave up 5 bases and J gave up 5 bases, with 15 bases separating them. The CDR3 coding sequence is TGTGCCAGCAGTCCAGACAGGGAGGGTACCGGGGAGCTGTTTTTT. It codes for CASSPDREGTGELFF.

At least ten counts were recorded for this clonotype. The CDR3 spells CASSFEPPGGYTF. The CDR3 DNA sequence: TGCGCCAGCAGCTTTGAGCCCCCGGGCGGCTACACCTTC. The chain carries TRBV5-1 and TRBJ1-2; D call uncertain. The CDR3 loop spans 13 amino acids. With 2 bases removed from V and 8 bases from J, the gap between germline ends came to 13 bases. The germline V gene has CDR1 SGHRS and CDR2 YFSETQ.

This clonotype has ten or more counts. This chain connects TRBV25-1 to TRBJ1-6; a weak D match, TRBD1 (6 bases). V shed 0 bases and J shed 7 bases, with 13 bases lying between them. Germline V gives CDR1 MGHDK, CDR2 SYGVNS. CDR3 length: 16 residues. The CDR3 DNA follows: TGTGCCAGCAGTGAATATGGGGGCCGCAGAAATTCACCCCTCCACTTT. Its translation is CASSEYGGRRNSPLHF.

The table lists this clonotype with a few counts. The J gene is TRBJ2-7, the V gene TRBV29-1, with a possible D match to TRBD1 (6 bases). The germline V and J ends were trimmed by 4 bases and 3 bases, with 7 bases remaining between them. Germline loops: CDR1 SQVTM, CDR2 ANQGSEA. CDR3 length equals 11 residues. The CDR3 reads CSVGTVYEQYF. The CDR3 nucleotides read TGCAGCGTTGGGACAGTCTACGAGCAGTACTTC.

The rearrangement joins TRBV29-1 to TRBJ2-6, with D tentatively TRBD1 or TRBD2 (5 bases each). Germline V CDR1 and CDR2: SQVTM, ANQGSEA. The V end was cut by 4 bases, the J end by 4 bases, with 17 bases between. This CDR3 region has 16 residues. CDR3 in DNA: TGCAGCGTTGTCGGGGACGAGAGAGGGGGGGCCAACGTCCTGACTTTC. This sequence encodes CSVVGDERGGANVLTF.

This chain uses TRBV7-3 with TRBJ2-1; 8 nucleotides agree with TRBD2. Germline CDR1 and CDR2: SGHTA and FQGTGA. The CDR3 is made up of 15 amino acids. The V gene end was trimmed by 5 bases and the J gene end by 3 bases; junction bases not matched to a gene: 6. Written as DNA, the CDR3 is TGTGCCAGCAGCCCCGGACTAGCAGACTACAATGAGCAGTTCTTC. Amino acids: CASSPGLADYNEQFF.

This clonotype was observed many times. The chain joins TRBV6-2 or TRBV6-3 to TRBJ2-2, with D perhaps TRBD1 (6 bases). This CDR3 is 15 amino acids long. Trimming removed 7 bases from V and 4 bases from J, with 16 bases in between. Germline V gene data show CDR1 as MNHEY and CDR2 as SVGEGT. The CDR3: CASTITRGFTGELFF. CDR3 DNA sequence: TGTGCCAGCACCATAACCAGGGGATTCACCGGGGAGCTGTTTTTT.

This clonotype was counted many times. The chain links TRBV5-5 to TRBJ2-3; D not resolved. Trimming stripped 3 bases from V and 5 bases from J, with 7 bases between. Germline CDR1 and CDR2: SGHKS and YYEKEE (reference sequence). The CDR3 runs to 12 residues. This CDR3 reads CASSSQVDTQYF. The CDR3 DNA sequence: TGTGCCAGCAGCTCTCAGGTAGATACGCAGTATTTT.